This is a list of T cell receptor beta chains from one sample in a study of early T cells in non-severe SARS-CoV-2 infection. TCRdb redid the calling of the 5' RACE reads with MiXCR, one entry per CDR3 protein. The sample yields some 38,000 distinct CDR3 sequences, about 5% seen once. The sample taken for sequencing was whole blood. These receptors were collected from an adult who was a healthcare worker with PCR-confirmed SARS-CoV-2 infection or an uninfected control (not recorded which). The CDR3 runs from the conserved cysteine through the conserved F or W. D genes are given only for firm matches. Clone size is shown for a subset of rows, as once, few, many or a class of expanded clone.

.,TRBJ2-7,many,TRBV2,TGTGCCAGCAGTGAGGGAACTGGTCTCTACGAGCAGTACTTC,CASSEGTGLYEQYF
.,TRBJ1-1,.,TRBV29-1,TGCAGCGTTGAAGATCCAATCCAAAGGGACACTGAAGCTTTCTTT,CSVEDPIQRDTEAFF
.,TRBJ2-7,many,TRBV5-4,TGTGCCAGCAGCTTGGTTATTAGGGAGCAGTACTTC,CASSLVIREQYF
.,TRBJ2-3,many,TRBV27,TGTGCCAGCAGTTTAGGGCTCACAGATACGCAGTATTTT,CASSLGLTDTQYF
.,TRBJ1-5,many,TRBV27,TGTGCCAGCAGTTTGGAGTACGGAGTTCAGCCCCAGCATTTT,CASSLEYGVQPQHF
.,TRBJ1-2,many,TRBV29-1,TGCAGCGGAAGATACGGGATCAGTGGCTACACCTTC,CSGRYGISGYTF
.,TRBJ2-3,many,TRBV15,TGTGCCACCAGCAGAGATAATGAAGATACGCAGTATTTT,CATSRDNEDTQYF
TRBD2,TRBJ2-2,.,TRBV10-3,TGTGCCATCAGGGAACGCGGGGGCACCGGGGAGCTGTTTTTT,CAIRERGGTGELFF
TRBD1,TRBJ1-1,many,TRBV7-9,TGTGCCAGCAGCCTACAGGGGGCTGATGAAGCTTTCTTT,CASSLQGADEAFF
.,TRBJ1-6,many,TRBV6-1,TGTGCCAGCAGTGAACAGGCCTCCTCCTATAATTCACCCCTCCACTTT,CASSEQASSYNSPLHF
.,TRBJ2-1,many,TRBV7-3,TGTGCCAGCAGCCCCCTCCCGGACAATGAGCAGTTCTTC,CASSPLPDNEQFF
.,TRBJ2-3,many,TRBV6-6,TGTGCCAGCAGTAGCCCGGGCCAGACAGATACGCAGTATTTT,CASSSPGQTDTQYF
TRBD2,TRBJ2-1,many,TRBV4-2,TGTGCCAGCAGCCAAGCGAGCGGGGGGCACAATGAGCAGTTCTTC,CASSQASGGHNEQFF
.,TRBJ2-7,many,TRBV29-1,TGCAGCGCCACCGGACAGAATATCTACGAGCAGTACTTC,CSATGQNIYEQYF
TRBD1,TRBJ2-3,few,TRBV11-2,TGTGCCAGCAGTCAAACAGGGGGCATAACAGATACGCAGTATTTT,CASSQTGGITDTQYF
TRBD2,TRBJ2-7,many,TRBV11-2,TGTGCCAGCAGCTTACGGGCTAGCGGGGGAGGGTACGAGCAGTACTTC,CASSLRASGGGYEQYF
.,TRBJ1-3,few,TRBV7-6,TGTGCCAGCAGCTTAATACCAGGGGCCTCAGGAAACACCATATATTTT,CASSLIPGASGNTIYF
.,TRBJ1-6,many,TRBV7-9,TGTGCCAGCAGCCCATCCTATAATTCACCCCTCCACTTT,CASSPSYNSPLHF
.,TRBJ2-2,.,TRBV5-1,TGCGCCAGCACCCTAAGGACTGGCCGCCGGGAGCTGTTTTTT,CASTLRTGRRELFF
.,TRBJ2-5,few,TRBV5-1,TGCGCCAGCAGCTTGGATAGACAAGAGACCCAGTACTTC,CASSLDRQETQYF
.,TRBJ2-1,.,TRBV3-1,TGTGCCAGCAGCCCCGACCCCCGCTCCTACAATGAGCAGTTCTTC,CASSPDPRSYNEQFF
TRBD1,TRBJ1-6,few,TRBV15,TGTGCCACCAGCTTCGCGACAGGGACGCGCTCACCCCTCCACTTT,CATSFATGTRSPLHF
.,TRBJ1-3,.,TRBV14,TGTGCCAGCAGCCCCCGTCTATTCTCTGCTGGAAACACCATATATTTT,CASSPRLFSAGNTIYF
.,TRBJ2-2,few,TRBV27,TGTGCCAGCAGTTTGGACAGGAGGGTCGGGGAGCTGTTTTTT,CASSLDRRVGELFF
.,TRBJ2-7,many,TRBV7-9,TGTGCCAGCAGCCAAACCGCCCCATACGAGCAGTACTTC,CASSQTAPYEQYF
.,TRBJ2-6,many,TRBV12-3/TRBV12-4,TGTGCCAGCACCCCCGGGACCTCTGGGGCCAACGTCCTGACTTTC,CASTPGTSGANVLTF
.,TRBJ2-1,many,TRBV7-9,TGTGCCAGCAGCTCAGGAAGTTACAATGAGCAGTTCTTC,CASSSGSYNEQFF
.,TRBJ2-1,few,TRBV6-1,TGTGCCAGCAGTGAAGGATCAGGGTTGGGGAATGAGCAGTTCTTC,CASSEGSGLGNEQFF
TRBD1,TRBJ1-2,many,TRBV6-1,TGTGCCAGCACCCCCGGGACAGGGGGCTTTGGCTACACCTTC,CASTPGTGGFGYTF
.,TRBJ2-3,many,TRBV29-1,TGCAGCGTTGAAAAAGGCAGGGGAACAGATACGCAGTATTTT,CSVEKGRGTDTQYF
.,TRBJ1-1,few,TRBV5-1,TGCGCCAGCAGCTTGGCCGGGGAGGCTGAAGCTTTCTTT,CASSLAGEAEAFF
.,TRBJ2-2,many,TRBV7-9,TGTGCCAGCAGCTTAATGGAGCTTAACACCGGGGAGCTGTTTTTT,CASSLMELNTGELFF
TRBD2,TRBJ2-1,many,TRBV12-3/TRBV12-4,TGTGCCAGCAGTTTCGCGGGACTAGCGGGGGCCCATGAGCAGTTCTTC,CASSFAGLAGAHEQFF
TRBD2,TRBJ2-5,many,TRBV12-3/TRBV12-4,TGTGCCAGCAGTCCCGGGGGGCAAGAGACCCAGTACTTC,CASSPGGQETQYF
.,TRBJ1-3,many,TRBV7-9,TGTGCCAGCAGGGCAGAGGCGGGAAACACCATATATTTT,CASRAEAGNTIYF
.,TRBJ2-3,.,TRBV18,TGTGCCAGCTCAGCGATCCAGGGCACAGATACGCAGTATTTT,CASSAIQGTDTQYF
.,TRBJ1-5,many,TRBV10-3,TGTGCCGTGGGGGACGGTTTTAGCAATCAGCCCCAGCATTTT,CAVGDGFSNQPQHF
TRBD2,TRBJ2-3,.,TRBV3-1,TGTGCCAGCAGCCTTCTAGCGGGGGGCCCAGATACGCAGTATTTT,CASSLLAGGPDTQYF
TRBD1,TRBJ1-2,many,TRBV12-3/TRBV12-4,TGTGCCAGCAGCCGCACAGGGGGCTATGGCTACACCTTC,CASSRTGGYGYTF
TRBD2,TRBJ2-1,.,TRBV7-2,TGTGCCAGCAGCCGCGGGTCTAGCGGGGGAGCCTACAATGAGCAGTTCTTC,CASSRGSSGGAYNEQFF
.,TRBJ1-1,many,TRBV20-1,TGCAGTGCTACAGGGACTCCTGCGCCCACTGAAGCTTTCTTT,CSATGTPAPTEAFF
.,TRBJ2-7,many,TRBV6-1,TGTGCCAGCAGTGAAGCCGCCGGCGGGGACGAGCAGTACTTC,CASSEAAGGDEQYF
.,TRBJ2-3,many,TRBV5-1,TGCGCCAGCAGCTTGGAGGACGGATTCACAGATACGCAGTATTTT,CASSLEDGFTDTQYF